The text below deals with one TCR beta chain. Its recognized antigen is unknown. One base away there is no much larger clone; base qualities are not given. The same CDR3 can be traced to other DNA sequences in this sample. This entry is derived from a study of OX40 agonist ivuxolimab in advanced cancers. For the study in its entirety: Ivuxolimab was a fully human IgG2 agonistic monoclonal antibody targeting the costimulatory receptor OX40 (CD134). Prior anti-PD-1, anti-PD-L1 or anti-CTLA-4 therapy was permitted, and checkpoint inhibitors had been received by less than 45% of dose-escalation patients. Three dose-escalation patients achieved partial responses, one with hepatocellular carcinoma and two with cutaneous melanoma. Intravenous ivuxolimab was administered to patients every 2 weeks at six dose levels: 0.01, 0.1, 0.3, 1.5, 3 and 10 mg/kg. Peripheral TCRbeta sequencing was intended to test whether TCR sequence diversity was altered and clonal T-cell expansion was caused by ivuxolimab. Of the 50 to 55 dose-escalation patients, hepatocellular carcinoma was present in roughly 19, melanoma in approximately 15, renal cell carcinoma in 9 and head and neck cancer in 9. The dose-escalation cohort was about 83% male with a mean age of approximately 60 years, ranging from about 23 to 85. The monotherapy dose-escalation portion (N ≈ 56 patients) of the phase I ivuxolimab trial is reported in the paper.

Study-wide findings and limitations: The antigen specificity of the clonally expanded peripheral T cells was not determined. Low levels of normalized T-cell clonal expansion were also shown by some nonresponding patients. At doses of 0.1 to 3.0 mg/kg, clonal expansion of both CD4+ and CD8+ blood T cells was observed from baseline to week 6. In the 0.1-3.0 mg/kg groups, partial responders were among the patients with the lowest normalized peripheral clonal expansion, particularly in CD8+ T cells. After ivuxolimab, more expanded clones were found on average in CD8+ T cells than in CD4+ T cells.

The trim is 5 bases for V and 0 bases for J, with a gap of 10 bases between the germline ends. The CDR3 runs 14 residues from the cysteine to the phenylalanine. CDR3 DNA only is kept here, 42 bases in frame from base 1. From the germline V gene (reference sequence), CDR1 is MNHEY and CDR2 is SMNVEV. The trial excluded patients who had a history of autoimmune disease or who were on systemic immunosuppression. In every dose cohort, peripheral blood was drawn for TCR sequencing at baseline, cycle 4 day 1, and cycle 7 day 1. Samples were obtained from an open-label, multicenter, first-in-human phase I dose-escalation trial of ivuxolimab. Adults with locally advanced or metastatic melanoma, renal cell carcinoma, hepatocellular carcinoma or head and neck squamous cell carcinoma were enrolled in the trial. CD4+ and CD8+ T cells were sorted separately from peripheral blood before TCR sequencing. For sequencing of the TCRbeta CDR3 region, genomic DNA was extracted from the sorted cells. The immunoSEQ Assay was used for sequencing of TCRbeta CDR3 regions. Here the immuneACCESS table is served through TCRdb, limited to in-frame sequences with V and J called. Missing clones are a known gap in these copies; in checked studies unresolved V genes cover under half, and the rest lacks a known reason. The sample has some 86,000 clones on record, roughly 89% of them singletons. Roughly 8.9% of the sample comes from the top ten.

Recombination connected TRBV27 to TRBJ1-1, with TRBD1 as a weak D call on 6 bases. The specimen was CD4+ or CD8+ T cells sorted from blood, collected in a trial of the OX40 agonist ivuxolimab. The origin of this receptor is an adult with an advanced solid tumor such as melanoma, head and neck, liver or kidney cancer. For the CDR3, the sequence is CASSLTGMNTEAFF. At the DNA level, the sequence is TGTGCCAGCAGTCTCACAGGGATGAACACTGAAGCTTTCTTT.